This T cell receptor (beta chain) was observed in a study of identical twins' blood T cells. The V end lost 4 bases, the J end lost 6 bases, and 19 bases lay between the germline ends. This CDR3 is built from 15 residues. Germline CDR1 is SGHRS and CDR2 is YFSETQ. Study-wide findings and caveats: Shared CDR3 clonotype counts tracked mainly the product of cloneset sizes. Top TCRbeta clonotypes were shared more with twin than unrelated donors.

In regard to this clonotype: What it binds is not known.

A previously described protocol, modified, built RNA-based TCR cDNA libraries. Sample barcodes were added at both library ends during cDNA synthesis. MiXCR was run by TCRdb on the 5' RACE reads, yielding one entry per CDR3 protein. The sample records 300,000 to 400,000 distinct CDR3 sequences, 28% being singletons. The sequencing sample was made of PBMCs. The V call is TRBV5-1, the J call TRBJ1-1; D unresolved. The sequence came from a woman aged 18 to 55 in good health. The CDR3 DNA sequence: TGCGCCAGCAGCCCCCCGGGTCATCCGGACGCTGAAGCTTTCTTT. This sequence encodes CASSPPGHPDAEAFF.